Presented here are 27 T cell receptor beta chains from one specimen sequenced in a study of tumor-infiltrating lymphocytes in localized non-small cell lung cancer. Assay: immunoSEQ multiplex PCR; the TCRdb copy retains only in-frame clones and omits some. Among about 9,800 clones listed, over 60% were seen once. Sequenced material: lung tumor tissue. The receptors originated from a human donor with non-small cell lung cancer.

Concerning this clone: One end of the junction does not line up with germline, which may come from a read error. The V call is TRBV5-1, the J call TRBJ2-3, with TRBD1 matching 7 bases. CDR3 length: 14 residues. Germline CDR1 SGHRS, CDR2 YFSETQ. The DNA of the CDR3 is TGCGCCAGCAGCTTCTCCGGGACAGCCCTTGGATGGCATTTT. Translated, it gives CASSFSGTALGWHF.

This sequence joins TRBV7-2 and TRBJ1-5; 9 nucleotides agree with TRBD1. V lost 5 bases, J lost 2 bases, and 7 bases stayed unmatched. CDR1 and CDR2 from the germline V gene are SGHTA and FQGNSA. The CDR3 covers 16 residues. The chain's CDR3 is CASSPGQGLGNQPQHF. In DNA, the CDR3 is TGTGCCAGCAGCCCGGGACAGGGATTAGGCAATCAGCCCCAGCATTTT.

The chain couples TRBV4-1 to TRBJ1-5; no clear D gene. V lost 1 base and J lost 3, with 10 bases in between. CDR1 and CDR2 from the germline V gene are MGHRA and YSYEKL. The CDR3 spans 15 residues. The CDR3 DNA reads as TGCGCCAGCAGCCAAGGGTACGGGTCCAATCAGCCCCAGCATTTT. Its protein product is CASSQGYGSNQPQHF.

The chain employs TRBV7-8 and TRBJ2-2; 10 positions match TRBD2. The CDR3 length is 18 residues. From germline, CDR1 is SGHVS and CDR2 FQNEAQ. After removal of 4 bases from V and 1 base from J, the junction contained 9 bases not matched to a gene. CDR3 sequence reads: CASSSKLAGAMNTGELFF. In DNA form, the CDR3 reads TGTGCCAGCAGCTCTAAGCTAGCGGGGGCAATGAACACCGGGGAGCTGTTTTTT. The full variable domain, with the rest looked up from reference TRBV7-8 and TRBJ2-2, is GAGVSQSPRYKVAKRGQDVALRCDPISGHVSLFWYQQALGQGPEFLTYFQNEAQLDKSGLPSDRFFAERPEGSVSTLKIQRTQQEDSAVYLCASSSKLAGAMNTGELFFGEGSRLTVL.

This chain joins TRBV11-2 and TRBJ2-7, with 9 bases aligning to TRBD1. CDR3 length: 16 residues. The V gene's germline CDR1 is SGHAT and CDR2 FQNNGV. V lost 1 base, J lost 5 bases, and 9 bases stayed unmatched. CDR3 residues: CASSLGTGTGIDEQYF. CDR3 DNA sequence: TGTGCCAGCAGCTTAGGCACCGGGACAGGGATAGACGAGCAGTACTTC. The full variable domain, its missing parts supplied by reference TRBV11-2 and TRBJ2-7, is EAGVAQSPRYKIIEKRQSVAFWCNPISGHATLYWYQQILGQGPKLLIQFQNNGVVDDSQLPKDRFSAERLKGVDSTLKIQPAKLEDSAVYLCASSLGTGTGIDEQYFGPGTRLTVT.

The J gene is TRBJ1-3, the V gene TRBV21-1; the DNA was not used to check the table's D call, TRBD1. TRBV21-1 is a pseudogene. The CDR3 has 17 residues. CDR3 sequence reads: CASSKGFDRGPGNTIYF. The CDR3 nucleotides read TGTGCCAGCAGCAAAGGGTTTGACAGGGGGCCTGGAAACACCATATATTTT.

The chain has TRBV5-1 and TRBJ2-7, with D perhaps TRBD2 (5 bases). This CDR3 spans 15 amino acids. The V end was cut by 3 bases, the J end by 9 bases, with 22 bases between. Germline V gene lookup returns CDR1 SGHRS and CDR2 YFSETQ. In DNA, the CDR3 is TGCGCCAGCAGCTCTTCTGCGGGTTCTCTCAGCGGGCAGTACTTC. Protein: CASSSSAGSLSGQYF. Filled out from reference TRBV5-1 and TRBJ2-7, the complete variable domain reads KAGVTQTPRYLIKTRGQQVTLSCSPISGHRSVSWYQQTPGQGLQFLFEYFSETQRNKGNFPGRFSGRQFSNSRSEMNVSTLELGDSALYLCASSSSAGSLSGQYFGPGTRLTVT.

The count of this clone is one. The chain uses TRBV18 and TRBJ1-1, with 9 bases lining up with TRBD1. The germline V gene has CDR1 KGHSH and CDR2 LQKENI. The CDR3 loop spans 16 amino acids. V lost 2 bases to trimming and J lost 3 bases; unmatched junction nucleotides: 7. Here the CDR3 DNA reads TGTGCCAGCTCACCAGCGACAGGGGGGGGTGACACTGAAGCTTTCTTT. Protein: CASSPATGGGDTEAFF.

The V and J genes are TRBV30 and TRBJ1-1, with D maybe TRBD1 (6 bases). The CDR3 runs 13 residues. V lost 4 bases to trimming and J lost 3 bases, with 12 bases between them. Germline V gives CDR1 GTSNPN, CDR2 SVGIG (reference sequence). The CDR3 region has the DNA TGTGCCTGGAAACGGGGGGCGGACACTGAAGCTTTCTTT. Protein sequence: CAWKRGADTEAFF.

This chain connects TRBV25-1 to TRBJ1-2; maybe TRBD1 (5 bases). Trimming took 6 bases from V and 4 from J, leaving 15 bases between them. This CDR3 comprises 14 residues. Germline CDR1 MGHDK, CDR2 SYGVNS. The CDR3, as DNA: TGTGCCAGCAGCCTGGGGCAGGGTGGCTATGGCTACACCTTC. This gives the protein CASSLGQGGYGYTF.

J is TRBJ2-5 and V is TRBV11-2; 8 bases align to TRBD1. J gave up 1 base and V 5 bases, and 9 bases lay outside the gene matches. The CDR3 length is 16 residues. From germline, CDR1 is SGHAT and CDR2 FQNNGV. The CDR3 spells CASSPGDRLIQETQYF. The CDR3 DNA follows: TGTGCCAGCAGCCCCGGGGACAGGTTAATCCAAGAGACCCAGTACTTC.

There are a few counts of this clone. The gene calls are TRBV6-5 and TRBJ1-2, with no clear D. V dropped 0 bases and J dropped 8 bases, with 13 bases sitting between them. Germline lookup yields CDR1 MNHEY and CDR2 SVGAGI. The CDR3 loop spans 14 amino acids. The CDR3 DNA is TGTGCCAGCAGTTACTCGACCTCGGGATCGGGCTACACCTTC. Protein sequence: CASSYSTSGSGYTF.

V usage is TRBV5-1 and J usage is TRBJ2-3; D not certain. Trimming cost V 1 base and J 0 bases, with 9 bases left between them. Germline V gene data show CDR1 as SGHRS and CDR2 as YFSETQ. The CDR3 is 15 amino acids. This chain's CDR3 is CASSLYSFSTDTQYF. CDR3 sequence (DNA): TGCGCCAGCAGCTTGTACAGCTTTAGCACAGATACGCAGTATTTT.

This clone is categorized as medium-sized. The chain carries TRBV10-3 and TRBJ2-4; no clear D gene. V was trimmed by 2 bases and J by 2 bases, leaving 16 bases between them. There are 17 residues in the CDR3. Germline assignment: CDR1 ENHRY and CDR2 SYGVKD. The CDR3 sequence: CAISEEAPYSSKNIQYF. The CDR3 region has the DNA TGTGCCATCAGTGAGGAGGCGCCGTACAGCTCCAAAAACATTCAGTACTTC.

The CDR3 coding sequence is TGTGCCAGCAGCTTGGGCCTACAAGGACGAGACACTGAAGCTTTCTTT. As protein: CASSLGLQGRDTEAFF. V and J are TRBV5-6 and TRBJ1-1; D unresolved. The CDR3 is 16 amino acids. The V end was cut by 0 bases, the J end by 3 bases, with 15 bases between. Per the germline V gene, CDR1 is SGHDT and CDR2 is YYEEEE.

In this sample, this clone turned up a few times. This chain connects TRBV4-2 to TRBJ1-1, with a weak D call TRBD1 (5 bases). CDR3 length: 16 amino acids. Per germline, CDR1 LGHNA and CDR2 YNFKEQ. V shed 1 base and J shed 1 base, with 13 bases lying between them. This chain's CDR3 is CASSQVLGLTNTEAFF. The DNA for the CDR3 is TGTGCCAGCAGCCAAGTTTTGGGACTGACGAACACTGAAGCTTTCTTT.

This clone was counted only a few times. V is TRBV7-9 and J is TRBJ2-7; 7 bases match TRBD1. Germline V gives CDR1 SEHNR, CDR2 FQNEAQ (reference sequence). V lost 4 bases to trimming and J lost 4 bases; unmatched junction nucleotides: 10. The CDR3 is 15 amino acids. CDR3 coding DNA: TGTGCCAGCAGCTCCCCCGGGACAGATTCTTACGAGCAGTACTTC. It codes for CASSSPGTDSYEQYF.

This clone was counted once. The V gene is TRBV5-6, the J gene TRBJ1-2; the D gene is possibly TRBD1 (5 bases). V was trimmed by 4 bases and J by 8 bases, leaving 18 bases between them. Germline V gene sequence: CDR1 SGHDT, CDR2 YYEEEE. The CDR3 has 14 amino acids. The CDR3 DNA follows: TGTGCCAGCAGCCAGGACCAGGGCCTATACGGCTACACCTTC. Its protein product is CASSQDQGLYGYTF.

By share, this clone counts as medium-sized. The V and J genes are TRBV5-5 and TRBJ1-4, with D perhaps matching TRBD1 (6 bases). Germline CDR1 reads SGHKS; CDR2 reads YYEKEE (reference sequence). V lost 5 bases and J 7 bases, leaving 18 bases between the germline ends. The CDR3 contains 15 residues. CDR3 sequence (DNA): TGTGCCAGCAGTAATGGCGTCAGGGGTAGTGAAAAACTGTTTTTT. Amino acid sequence: CASSNGVRGSEKLFF.

The genes are TRBV7-9 and TRBJ2-3; D might be TRBD2 (5 bases). The CDR3 has 17 residues. V gave up 0 bases and J gave up 3 bases, with 16 bases separating them. Germline-derived CDR1 and CDR2 are SEHNR and FQNEAQ (reference sequence). The CDR3 nucleotides are TGTGCCAGCAGCTTAGCGCAGGCTAGCTTTGGTACAGATACGCAGTATTTT. It codes for CASSLAQASFGTDTQYF.

This CDR3 is CASTPITVHGYTF. CDR3 coding DNA: TGTGCCAGCACGCCAATCACGGTTCATGGCTACACCTTC. The gene calls are TRBV16 and TRBJ1-2; D remains ambiguous. This CDR3 region has 13 residues. CDR1 and CDR2 (germline): KGHSY, FQNENV. Trimming stripped 7 bases from V and 6 bases from J, with 15 bases between.

The chain recombines TRBV19 with TRBJ1-2; D remains ambiguous. Per germline, CDR1 LNHDA and CDR2 SQIVND (reference sequence). There are 11 residues in the CDR3. V gave up 11 bases and J gave up 4 bases, with 11 bases separating them. The CDR3 DNA reads TGTGCCGTTGACGGAGGCTATGGCTACACCTTC. Amino acids: CAVDGGYGYTF.

This clone was counted between two and nine times. The chain links TRBV5-6 to TRBJ2-5; 9 bases are shared with TRBD2. In germline, CDR1 is SGHDT, CDR2 YYEEEE. V dropped 4 bases and J dropped 4; count of bases not matched to a gene: 2. The CDR3 sequence is 13 residues long. The CDR3 DNA reads TGTGCCAGCAGCGGGGGACTAGCAGAGACCCAGTACTTC. Protein product: CASSGGLAETQYF.

V and J are TRBV4-1 and TRBJ1-2; 10 bases map to TRBD1. CDR1 and CDR2 from the germline V gene are MGHRA and YSYEKL. The CDR3 spans 15 residues. The J segment lost 2 bases and the V segment lost 1 base, leaving 1 base of the junction unmatched. The CDR3 sequence is CASSQVGQGNYGYTF. The CDR3 bases are TGCGCCAGCAGCCAAGTGGGACAGGGGAACTATGGCTACACCTTC.

The chain carries TRBV7-8 and TRBJ1-2, with D uncertain. The V end was cut by 5 bases, the J end by 6 bases, with 10 bases between. The CDR3 totals 12 residues. The germline V gene encodes CDR1 SGHVS and CDR2 FQNEAQ. In DNA, the CDR3 is TGTGCCAGCAGCCCTGCGCTGGATGGCTACACCTTC. Its protein product is CASSPALDGYTF.

The chain recombines TRBV6-5 with TRBJ2-7, with D tentatively TRBD2 (6 bases). Germline CDR1 is MNHEY and CDR2 is SVGAGI. The CDR3 has 16 amino acids. Trimming removed 4 bases from V and 0 bases from J, with 16 bases in between. The CDR3 loop is CASSSLGPGGSYEQYF. Here the CDR3 DNA reads TGTGCCAGCAGTTCCCTCGGACCCGGGGGCTCCTACGAGCAGTACTTC.

This clone showed up just a few times. CDR3: CASSGTGHEQFF. DNA for the CDR3: TGTGCCAGCAGTGGGACAGGGCATGAGCAGTTCTTC. The chain couples TRBV2 to TRBJ2-1; 8 bases map to TRBD1. The length of the CDR3 is 12 residues. Germline CDR1 SNHLY, CDR2 FYNNEI. The J segment lost 8 bases and the V segment lost 4 bases, leaving 1 base of the junction unmatched.